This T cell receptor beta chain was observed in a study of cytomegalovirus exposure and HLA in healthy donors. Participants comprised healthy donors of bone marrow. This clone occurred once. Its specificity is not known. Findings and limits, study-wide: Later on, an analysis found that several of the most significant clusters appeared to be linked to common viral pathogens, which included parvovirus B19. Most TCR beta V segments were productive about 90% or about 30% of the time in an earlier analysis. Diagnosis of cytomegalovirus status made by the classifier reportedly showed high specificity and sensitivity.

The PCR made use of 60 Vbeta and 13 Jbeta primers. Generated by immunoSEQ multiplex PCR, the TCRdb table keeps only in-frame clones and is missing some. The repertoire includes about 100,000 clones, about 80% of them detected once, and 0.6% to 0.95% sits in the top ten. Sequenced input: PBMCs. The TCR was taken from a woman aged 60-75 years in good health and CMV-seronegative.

The CDR3 nucleotides are TGCGCCAGCAGCTTGGCCGAGTCCTCTGGAAACACCATATATTTT. It is translated as CASSLAESSGNTIYF. The chain joins TRBV5-1 to TRBJ1-3; D not certain. Germline CDR1 reads SGHRS; CDR2 reads YFSETQ. The CDR3 contains 15 residues. V lost 0 bases and J 0 bases, leaving 7 bases between the germline ends.